This T cell receptor (beta chain) was found in a study of cytomegalovirus exposure and HLA in healthy donors. General study points: Among TCR sequences, most were rare, though some public TCRs appeared in many donors.

Primers for the PCR totalled 60 Vbeta and 13 Jbeta. In the original processing: Later analysis identified tens of millions of unique TCR beta chains, 9 million to 13 million shared. Some clones are missing from TCRdb's copy, which holds only in-frame ones; the method was immunoSEQ multiplex PCR. V, J and clone size reflect that table, while D and trimming were determined from the DNA. Of 100,000 to 150,000 clones in the sample, roughly 70% were seen once. V lost 5 bases to trimming and J lost 0 bases; unmatched junction nucleotides: 6. From germline, CDR1 is MNHEY and CDR2 SMNVEV (reference sequence). This CDR3 contains 15 residues. With respect to this clone: Antigen: not known.

The chain couples TRBV27 to TRBJ1-2; TRBD1 agrees at 7 bases. The sequence was obtained from a man aged 25-40 years in good health and CMV-seronegative. The sequencing input was PBMCs. DNA of the CDR3: TGTGCCAGCAGTCCGGGACAGTATACTAACTATGGCTACACCTTC. It codes for CASSPGQYTNYGYTF.